Listed below are T cell receptor beta chains from one sample, sequenced in a study of blood T cell repertoires in COVID-19. Measured with immunoSEQ multiplex PCR; TCRdb has only the in-frame clones, and not every one. Of more than 200,000 clones listed, approximately 90% were seen once; the top ten hold under 5%. The specimen was PBMCs or T cells enriched from blood (not recorded which). The receptors shown here come from a woman in her 30s who had recovered from COVID-19. CDR3s include the opening cysteine and the closing phenylalanine or tryptophan. The order of the fields is clone size, J gene, D gene, V gene, CDR3 DNA, CDR3 protein. D genes are given only for firm matches. Rows give clone size only sometimes, using once, few, many, or a class for an expanded clone.

size: few
J: TRBJ2-7
D: TRBD2
V: TRBV7-9
DNA: TGTGCCAGCCAGGGACTAGCGGAAACGGGTGAGCAGTACTTC
CDR3: CASQGLAETGEQYF

size: NA
J: TRBJ2-1
D: NA
V: TRBV5-1
DNA: TGCGCCAGTAGAACAGGGCATAATGAGCAGTTCTTC
CDR3: CASRTGHNEQFF

size: NA
J: TRBJ1-5
D: NA
V: TRBV7-2
DNA: TGTGCCAGCAGCTTAGACCTGGGAGGACAGCCCCAGCATTTT
CDR3: CASSLDLGGQPQHF

size: NA
J: TRBJ2-7
D: TRBD1
V: TRBV3-1/TRBV3-2
DNA: TGTGCCAGCAGCCAAGCCGACAGGGTCTTCTCCTACGAGCAGTACTTC
CDR3: CASSQADRVFSYEQYF

size: NA
J: TRBJ1-5
D: TRBD1
V: TRBV27
DNA: TGTGCCAGCAGTCCAGGACAGGGAGGGAGCAATCAGCCCCAGCATTTT
CDR3: CASSPGQGGSNQPQHF

size: NA
J: TRBJ2-3
D: NA
V: TRBV5-6
DNA: TGTGCCAGCAGCCCCCGGACTCGTCACCACACAGATACGCAGTATTTT
CDR3: CASSPRTRHHTDTQYF

size: once
J: TRBJ1-1
D: NA
V: TRBV27
DNA: TGTGCCAGCATGAAACCGCTTCCCCAACATCGGGTTAGCATGAACACTGAAGCTTTCTTT
CDR3: CASMKPLPQHRVSMNTEAFF

size: few
J: TRBJ2-7
D: TRBD1
V: TRBV6-5
DNA: TGTGCCAGCAGTACGAGACAGGGGAGAAGGACCGAGCAGTACTTC
CDR3: CASSTRQGRRTEQYF

size: NA
J: TRBJ2-3
D: NA
V: TRBV20-1
DNA: TGCAGTGCTATTGAATCGCGGGGCGGGACAGATACGCAGTATTTT
CDR3: CSAIESRGGTDTQYF

size: NA
J: TRBJ1-4
D: NA
V: TRBV7-9
DNA: TGTGCCAGCAGCTTAGTTTCGGCAGCACAGAATGAAAAACTGTTTTTT
CDR3: CASSLVSAAQNEKLFF

size: once
J: TRBJ2-2
D: NA
V: TRBV12-3/TRBV12-4
DNA: TGTGCCAGCAGTTTATATCCCGGGGAGCTGTTTTTT
CDR3: CASSLYPGELFF

size: NA
J: TRBJ2-3
D: NA
V: TRBV6-2/TRBV6-3
DNA: TGTGCCAGCAGTTACCCCCCCCAGGACAGAGAAAACACAGATACGCAGTATTTT
CDR3: CASSYPPQDRENTDTQYF

size: NA
J: TRBJ2-1
D: NA
V: TRBV18
DNA: TGTGCCAGCTCACCACGTAGGAGCTCCTACAATGAGCAGTTCTTC
CDR3: CASSPRRSSYNEQFF

size: NA
J: TRBJ2-2
D: TRBD2
V: TRBV5-1
DNA: TGCGCCAGCAGCGCCCGGACTAGCGGGAGGGCCGGCGGGGAGCTGTTTTTT
CDR3: CASSARTSGRAGGELFF

size: NA
J: TRBJ1-2
D: TRBD1
V: TRBV2
DNA: TGTGCCAGCAGTCTCGGACAGGGACAGAGCTATGGCTACACCTTC
CDR3: CASSLGQGQSYGYTF

size: NA
J: TRBJ2-3
D: NA
V: TRBV11-2
DNA: TGTGCCAGCAGCCACCTCAGGGGTTGGGCAGATACGCAGTATTTT
CDR3: CASSHLRGWADTQYF

size: NA
J: TRBJ1-2
D: TRBD1
V: TRBV27
DNA: TGTGCCAGCAGTCCACTGACAGGGAACTATGGCTACACCTTC
CDR3: CASSPLTGNYGYTF

size: NA
J: TRBJ2-1
D: TRBD2
V: TRBV12-5
DNA: TGTGCTAGTGGTTTGGGACTAGCGAGCGATGAGCAGTTCTTC
CDR3: CASGLGLASDEQFF

size: NA
J: TRBJ2-7
D: NA
V: TRBV24-1
DNA: TGTGCCACCAGGGCAGGGTCCTCCTACGAGCAGTACTTC
CDR3: CATRAGSSYEQYF

size: NA
J: TRBJ1-4
D: TRBD1
V: TRBV5-1
DNA: TGCGCCAGCAGCTTATCCGGGACAGACGATGAAAAACTGTTTTTT
CDR3: CASSLSGTDDEKLFF

size: NA
J: TRBJ1-1
D: NA
V: TRBV29-1
DNA: TGCAGCGTTGAATATGAGGGGGTTGCTTTCTTT
CDR3: CSVEYEGVAFF

size: NA
J: TRBJ2-7
D: NA
V: TRBV5-1
DNA: TGCGCCAGCAGCTTTCGTGAACTGAAGAACTCCTACGAGCAGTACTTC
CDR3: CASSFRELKNSYEQYF

size: NA
J: TRBJ1-4
D: NA
V: TRBV28
DNA: TGTGCCAGCAGTGATCAGGGCGGTGAAAAACTGTTTTTT
CDR3: CASSDQGGEKLFF

size: NA
J: TRBJ1-2
D: TRBD1
V: TRBV6-5
DNA: TGTGCCAGCAGTTACTCGACAGGGTATTATGGCTACACCTTC
CDR3: CASSYSTGYYGYTF

size: few
J: TRBJ1-1
D: NA
V: TRBV21-1
DNA: TGTGCCAGCAGCAAAGAATTTGTCCCGGGGGACACTGAAGCTTTCTTT
CDR3: CASSKEFVPGDTEAFF

size: once
J: TRBJ1-2
D: TRBD1
V: TRBV27
DNA: TGTGCCAGCAGGGGACAGGGCTGTCTTGGTGGCTACACCTTC
CDR3: CASRGQGCLGGYTF

size: NA
J: TRBJ2-1
D: NA
V: TRBV28
DNA: TGTGCCAGCAGTTCGCCGAGCTCCTACAATGAGCAGTTCTTC
CDR3: CASSSPSSYNEQFF

size: NA
J: TRBJ1-1
D: NA
V: TRBV19
DNA: TGTGCCAGTAGTCCCCCCGTGCGGGGGGCGACCGAAGCTTTCTTT
CDR3: CASSPPVRGATEAFF

size: NA
J: TRBJ1-4
D: NA
V: TRBV3-1/TRBV3-2
DNA: TGTGCCAGCAGCCAAGAGTCCAGGGCGACTAATGAAAAACTGTTTTTT
CDR3: CASSQESRATNEKLFF

size: once
J: TRBJ1-5
D: NA
V: TRBV28
DNA: TGTGCCAGCAGTTTCGACGGGGGGCCCCAGCCCCAGCATTTT
CDR3: CASSFDGGPQPQHF

size: NA
J: TRBJ2-2
D: NA
V: TRBV27
DNA: TGTGCCAGCAGTAGGGTCGGGGGGCCGACGAACACCGGGGAGCTGTTTTTT
CDR3: CASSRVGGPTNTGELFF

size: NA
J: TRBJ2-1
D: TRBD2
V: TRBV6-6
DNA: TGTGCCAGCAGTTACTCGAAACCCGGGAGGGAGGATGAGCAGTTCTTC
CDR3: CASSYSKPGREDEQFF

size: NA
J: TRBJ2-2
D: NA
V: TRBV19
DNA: TGTGCCAGTGTAGAGACAGGCCGTGTCGCCGGGGAGCTGTTTTTT
CDR3: CASVETGRVAGELFF

size: NA
J: TRBJ2-3
D: TRBD2
V: TRBV10-3
DNA: TGTGCCATACACAGGGGGACTAGCGGTGTCGATACGCAGTATTTT
CDR3: CAIHRGTSGVDTQYF